The 26 T cell receptor beta chains in this list originate from one sample, sequenced in a study of prognosis after radiotherapy for stage I lung cancer. From genomic DNA, two-round multiplex PCR was used to amplify TCR beta CDR3. For every TRBV and TRBJ gene, a specific primer was used in first-round PCR. In TCRdb, the multiplex PCR reads were re-called with MiXCR into one record per CDR3 protein. The sample consists of about 35,000 distinct CDR3 sequences, less than 40% of them appearing once. The material sequenced was PBMCs, taken before or after stereotactic body radiation therapy (not recorded which). All receptors derive from a donor at least 50 years old with non-small cell lung cancer.

A remark on this clonotype: A far larger clone is one nucleotide away, so this likely arose from a read error. The V call is TRBV6-9, the J call TRBJ1-4, with D maybe TRBD1 (5 bases). Germline CDR1 and CDR2: MNHGY and SVAAGI. The CDR3 runs to 13 residues. CDR3 in amino acids: CAISWRGGEKLFF. CDR3 coding DNA: TGTGCCATCAGTTGGAGGGGCGGGGAAAAACTGTTTTTT.

This clonotype occurred many times. V usage is TRBV18 and J usage is TRBJ1-6, with D possibly TRBD1 on 5 matching bases. The V end lost 3 bases, the J end lost 11 bases, and 11 bases lay between the germline ends. Per germline, CDR1 KGHSH and CDR2 LQKENI. CDR3 length equals 13 residues. CDR3 protein: CASSPSREPPLHF. The DNA for the CDR3 is TGTGCCAGCTCACCGAGCAGGGAGCCACCCCTCCACTTT.

This clonotype was seen at least ten times. This chain links TRBV6-1 with TRBJ2-3; D might be TRBD2 (5 bases). Germline CDR1 is MNHNS and CDR2 is SASEGT. This CDR3 region has 14 residues. The V and J ends lost 6 bases and 3 bases respectively, with 13 bases between them. CDR3 region: CASRRRGRTDTQYF. The CDR3 DNA reads as TGTGCCAGCAGACGCCGAGGGCGGACAGATACGCAGTATTTT.

The V and J genes are TRBV19 and TRBJ2-5; D not resolved. CDR1 is LNHDA, CDR2 SQIVND, per germline (reference sequence). The CDR3 totals 12 residues. The germline V and J ends were trimmed by 8 bases and 3 bases, with 10 bases remaining between them. The CDR3 sequence is CASGQTEETQYF. CDR3 bases: TGTGCCAGTGGCCAGACTGAAGAGACCCAGTACTTC.

The chain joins TRBV18 to TRBJ2-7; D is perhaps TRBD1 (7 bases). The CDR3 runs 13 residues. V lost 5 bases to trimming and J lost 3 bases, with 11 bases between them. Germline loops: CDR1 KGHSH, CDR2 LQKENI. The CDR3 nucleotides are TGTGCCAGCTCAGCGGGACAGAACTACGAGCAGTACTTC. The encoded protein is CASSAGQNYEQYF.

This clonotype has at least ten counts. The rearrangement joins TRBV2 to TRBJ2-5; D uncertain. The CDR3 loop spans 14 amino acids. Germline V gives CDR1 SNHLY, CDR2 FYNNEI. Trimming left V 1 base short and J 2 bases short, with 8 bases between. The CDR3 coding sequence is TGTGCCAGCAGTGAAGATCTCCGGCAAGAGACCCAGTACTTC. It specifies CASSEDLRQETQYF.

The V call is TRBV20-1, the J call TRBJ2-2; TRBD2 aligns across 12 bases. CDR1 DFQATT and CDR2 SNEGSKA come from the germline V gene (reference sequence). J was trimmed by 10 bases and V by 5 bases; bases with no gene match: 11. The CDR3 covers 15 residues. CDR3 DNA: TGCAGTGCTCCACGACTAGCGGGAGTCGCCGTGGAGCTGTTTTTT. Translating gives CSAPRLAGVAVELFF.

This clonotype was counted many times. This chain connects TRBV30 to TRBJ2-3; 9 bases map to TRBD2. Looked up from germline, CDR1 is GTSNPN and CDR2 is SVGIG (reference sequence). The CDR3 has 19 residues. V lost 2 bases and J lost 3; bases outside the gene matches: 18. In nucleotides, the CDR3 is TGTGCCTGGAGTCCCGGCTGGGCTAGCGGGGCGGAGGGAACAGATACGCAGTATTTT. Protein sequence: CAWSPGWASGAEGTDTQYF.

About this clonotype: A much larger clone is a single base away; this may be a read error. The chain is built from TRBV20-1 and TRBJ2-3; TRBD2 aligns across 8 bases. Per the germline V gene, CDR1 is DFQATT and CDR2 is SNEGSKA (reference sequence). The CDR3 sequence is 13 residues long. The V and J ends lost 4 bases and 5 bases, in that order; junction bases with no gene match: 5. The CDR3 region has the DNA TGCAGTGCTATCGGGAGGGCTGGAGATACGCAGTATTTT. Translating it yields CSAIGRAGDTQYF.

This clonotype was counted at least ten times. The chain recombines TRBV24-1 with TRBJ2-1; 7 nucleotides agree with TRBD2. The CDR3 runs to 14 residues. Losses at the gene ends were 12 bases for V and 1 base for J; bases not matched to a gene: 8. CDR1 and CDR2 (germline): KGHDR, SFDVKD. The CDR3 coding sequence is TGTGCCCCCCTTGGCGGGAGTTCCTACAATGAGCAGTTCTTC. It translates to CAPLGGSSYNEQFF.

In its sample, this clonotype is medium-sized. V gene TRBV6-4 combines with J gene TRBJ2-3, with 10 nucleotides matching TRBD2. J lost 1 base, V lost 5 bases, and 3 bases had no gene match. This CDR3 contains 15 residues. CDR1 MRHNA and CDR2 SNTAGT come from the germline V gene. The CDR3: CASSSLAGGTDTQYF. The CDR3, as DNA: TGTGCCAGCAGTTCCCTAGCGGGGGGCACAGATACGCAGTATTTT.

This clonotype was detected ten times or more. The V gene is TRBV28, the J gene TRBJ2-7; no reliable D call. CDR1 MDHEN and CDR2 SYDVKM come from the germline V gene. Trimming took off 4 bases at V and 1 base at J, with 14 bases between the two ends. The CDR3 length is 15 residues. The CDR3 loop is CASSSQSRYSYEQYF. The CDR3 DNA sequence: TGTGCCAGCAGTTCCCAGTCCCGGTATTCCTACGAGCAGTACTTC.

There are many counts of this clonotype. The chain has TRBV30 and TRBJ1-1, with D unclear. Per the germline V gene, CDR1 is GTSNPN and CDR2 is SVGIG (reference sequence). The CDR3 extends over 14 amino acids. Trimming left V 1 base short and J 6 bases short, with 15 bases between. The CDR3 here is CAWSAPPTVAEAFF. The CDR3, as DNA: TGTGCCTGGAGTGCCCCTCCGACTGTTGCTGAAGCTTTCTTT.

V and J are TRBV6-1 and TRBJ1-5; 7 bases agree with TRBD1. J lost 6 bases, V lost 6 bases, and 8 bases had no gene match. CDR1 and CDR2 from the germline V gene are MNHNS and SASEGT. The CDR3 covers 14 residues. The CDR3 region has the DNA TGTGCCAGCAGACCTCTGACAGGGACTCAGCCCCAGCATTTT. This translates into CASRPLTGTQPQHF.

There are many counts of this clonotype. The chain links TRBV11-2 to TRBJ1-2; 9 bases fit TRBD1. V lost 0 bases, J lost 3 bases, and 5 bases stayed unmatched. Germline CDR1 is SGHAT and CDR2 is FQNNGV. The CDR3 totals 16 residues. The CDR3 sequence is CASSLDGTGNYYGYTF. CDR3 bases: TGTGCCAGCAGCTTAGACGGGACAGGGAACTACTATGGCTACACCTTC.

This clonotype was recorded many times. This chain joins TRBV6-4 and TRBJ2-5, with D perhaps TRBD2 (6 bases). This CDR3 spans 14 amino acids. CDR1 and CDR2 from the germline V gene are MRHNA and SNTAGT. V was clipped by 4 bases and J by 2 bases, with 11 bases between them. In DNA form, the CDR3 reads TGTGCCAGCAGTGCGAGGGAGGCTCAAGAGACCCAGTACTTC. Its translation is CASSAREAQETQYF.

For this clonotype: This likely comes from a read error, as the CDR3 has no conserved phenylalanine or tryptophan at its end. The chain links TRBV6-4 to TRBJ1-5; perhaps TRBD1 as D (6 bases). The germline gives CDR1 MRHNA, CDR2 SNTAGT. The ends were cut back, 5 bases at V and 3 bases at J, with 14 bases in the middle. The CDR3 is 15 residues long. The CDR3 DNA sequence: TGTGCCAGCAGTAAAGGGGGTACAGACAATCAGCCCCAGCATTCT. It yields the protein CASSKGGTDNQPQHS.

This clonotype rates as medium-sized (0.01 to 0.1%). The chain combines TRBV6-2 or TRBV6-3 with TRBJ2-7; 10 bases align to TRBD2. The V gene end was trimmed by 6 bases and the J gene end by 0 bases; junction bases not matched to a gene: 5. This CDR3 region has 15 residues. Germline V gives CDR1 MNHEY, CDR2 SVGEGT. As DNA, the CDR3 is TGTGCCAGCAGGAGGTTAGCGGGAGGCTCCTACGAGCAGTACTTC. It codes for CASRRLAGGSYEQYF.

This clonotype was counted many times. This chain uses TRBV12-3 or TRBV12-4 with TRBJ1-1; 10 nucleotides agree with TRBD1. J gave up 3 bases and V 10 bases, and 8 bases lay outside the gene matches. This CDR3 has 14 amino acids. The CDR3 loop reads CATTGQGVYTEAFF. The CDR3, as DNA: TGTGCCACCACCGGACAGGGGGTTTACACTGAAGCTTTCTTT.

A word on this clonotype: Here the CDR3 omits its conserved ending phenylalanine or tryptophan, so a read error is the likely source. CDR3 DNA: TGTGCCAGCAGCCTCGGGGGGGCGGGAAAGAACACTGAAGCTTTCTCT. Its protein product is CASSLGGAGKNTEAFS. The V gene is TRBV6-1, the J gene TRBJ1-1, with D maybe TRBD1 (6 bases). From germline, CDR1 is MNHNS and CDR2 SASEGT. The CDR3 is 16 amino acids. Trimming shortened V by 6 bases and J by 1 base, and 18 bases separated the two germline ends.

This clonotype has ten or more counts. The rearrangement links TRBV6-2 or TRBV6-3 to TRBJ1-5; D unresolved. The germline V and J ends were trimmed by 7 bases and 6 bases, with 10 bases remaining between them. Germline-derived CDR1 and CDR2 are MNHEY and SVGEGT. CDR3 length: 12 amino acids. The CDR3 reads CASTEDVQPQHF. CDR3 in DNA: TGTGCCAGCACCGAGGACGTTCAGCCCCAGCATTTT.

The chain combines TRBV20-1 with TRBJ2-3; D unresolved. The CDR3 length is 14 residues. Trimming left V 4 bases short and J 4 bases short, with 15 bases between. Germline CDR1 reads DFQATT; CDR2 reads SNEGSKA (reference sequence). The CDR3 sequence is CSAIRTSLADTQYF. The CDR3 DNA reads as TGCAGTGCTATCCGGACCAGCTTGGCAGATACGCAGTATTTT.

This clonotype showed up just a few times. This likely came from a read error, as a far larger clone is one base away. This sequence joins TRBV6-6 and TRBJ2-7, with 8 bases lining up with TRBD2. CDR3 length: 18 residues. V trimming: 0 bases; J trimming: 6 bases; junction bases outside the gene matches: 16. Germline V gene data show CDR1 as MNHNY and CDR2 as SVGAGI (reference sequence). This CDR3 reads CASSYSIPQSGGPSEQYF. The DNA of the CDR3 is TGTGCCAGCAGTTACTCGATTCCCCAGTCGGGAGGGCCGAGCGAGCAGTACTTC.

The chain has TRBV6-5 and TRBJ2-3, with TRBD1 matching over 9 bases. The J segment lost 3 bases and the V segment lost 2 bases, leaving 6 bases of the junction unmatched. CDR1 MNHEY and CDR2 SVGAGI come from the germline V gene. The CDR3 spans 16 residues. The CDR3 protein is CASSYRGQGSTDTQYF. CDR3 DNA: TGTGCCAGCAGTTACCGGGGACAGGGTAGTACAGATACGCAGTATTTT.

Many counts were recorded for this clonotype. V is TRBV11-2 and J is TRBJ1-1; TRBD1 is a possible D gene (5 bases). CDR1 SGHAT and CDR2 FQNNGV come from the germline V gene. This CDR3 comprises 13 residues. V lost 4 bases, J lost 5 bases, and 11 bases lay in between. The CDR3 region is CASSSQGDTEAFF. As DNA, the CDR3 is TGTGCCAGCAGCTCTCAGGGCGATACTGAAGCTTTCTTT.

This clonotype came up many times. V and J are TRBV7-9 and TRBJ2-1, with unresolved D. The V and J ends lost 5 bases and 9 bases respectively, with 11 bases between them. Germline CDR1 and CDR2: SEHNR and FQNEAQ (reference sequence). The CDR3 is 12 amino acids. As DNA, the CDR3 is TGTGCCAGCAGCCCCGGGTTGAGTGAGCAGTTCTTC. This sequence encodes CASSPGLSEQFF.